The T cell receptor (beta chain) described here comes from a study of blood T cell repertoires in COVID-19. Method: immunoSEQ multiplex PCR; TCRdb's copy keeps in-frame clones and lacks some. The table shows 200,000 to 250,000 clones, with roughly 90% occurring only once. The CDR3 is 13 residues long. Trimming removed 2 bases at V and 7 bases at J, with 11 bases between. The germline CDR1 and CDR2 sequences are WSHSY and SAAADI. The receptor was isolated from a woman in her sixties or seventies with acute or convalescent COVID-19. The rearrangement links TRBV10-2 to TRBJ1-2; D might be TRBD1 (6 bases). Sequencing used peripheral blood. CDR3 sequence reads: CASSEKGDSGYTF. The CDR3 DNA follows: TGCGCCAGCAGTGAGAAGGGGGATAGTGGCTACACCTTC.